The T cell receptor beta chain under discussion was sequenced for a study of T-cell reconstitution after alpha-beta-depleted transplantation in children. The CDR3 length is 18 residues. Findings and caveats of the study: Hyperexpanded clones declined; after one year, newly produced T cells mostly supplied diversity. Expanded graft clones, several hundred of them, were reportedly the source of alpha-beta T cells about two months after transplant.

Remarks on this clonotype: Its cognate antigen is unknown. Mismatch with germline at one junction end may stem from a read error.

The TCRbeta library incorporated unique molecular identifiers. MiXCR, run by TCRdb on the PCR reads, gives a single entry per CDR3 protein. The sample contains 200,000 to 250,000 distinct CDR3 sequences, roughly 8.2% of which appear only once. The sample was PBMCs, mostly from graft donor cells, taken 180 days after TCRalphabeta/CD19-depleted stem cell transplant. This sequence joins TRBV12-3 or TRBV12-4 and TRBJ2-3; D might be TRBD2 (5 bases). The receptor was derived from a male patient under 18 who had a stem cell transplant for acute lymphoblastic leukemia, so the T cells may come from the graft donor. The CDR3 region has the DNA TGTGCCTGCAGTTTAGCGCTCGGCTTTGCCTCTAGCACAGATACGCAGTATTTT. This translates into CACSLALGFASSTDTQYF.